This TCR beta chain comes out of a study of blood T cell repertoires in COVID-19. Study-level information: The United States, Italy and Spain provided the acute and convalescent COVID-19 samples. T cells, B-cell-depleted T cells, or PBMCs provided the cDNA or gDNA that served as material.

In the authors' workflow: Estimation of nucleated cell counts was performed using reference gene primer amplification. Profiling relied on immunoSEQ multiplex PCR, and the TCRdb table lists in-frame clones only, not all of them. D and trimming were read from the DNA, whereas the V and J calls and clone size are those reported in that table. The sample consists of over 250,000 clones, around 86% of them appearing once. This clone was counted a few times. This TCR came from a middle-aged woman who had recovered from COVID-19. Sequences were obtained from peripheral blood.

The CDR3 DNA reads as TGTGCCAGCAGCTTAGATCTTGTCGGGGGGCCGTACAATGAGCAGTTCTTC. Translated: CASSLDLVGGPYNEQFF. The gene calls are TRBV7-8 and TRBJ2-1; tentatively, D is TRBD2 (7 bases). Germline CDR1 reads SGHVS; CDR2 reads FQNEAQ. The ends were cut back, 1 base at V and 4 bases at J, with 17 bases in the middle. The CDR3 contains 17 residues.